Listed below are T cell receptor beta chains from one sample, sequenced in a study of Ad26.COV2.S vaccination and SARS-CoV-2 variants. Some clones are missing from TCRdb's copy, which holds only in-frame ones; the method was immunoSEQ multiplex PCR. The sample lists approximately 410,000 clones; 92% were seen once. The source material was peripheral blood, sampled in a trial of Ad26.COV2.S vaccine versus placebo. The receptors originated from a person aged 18 to 59 who received the Ad26.COV2.S COVID-19 vaccine or a placebo. Both conserved end residues are part of each CDR3. A D gene is named only where the DNA matches it firmly. Some rows mark clone size as missing; the rest say once, few, many or name a class of expanded clone.

j_gene	abundance	len	v_gene	d_gene	CDR3nt	CDR3aa
TRBJ2-3	once	14	TRBV7-7	NA	TGTGCTAGCAGCTATGGCGAGAGCACAGATACGCAGTATTTT	CASSYGESTDTQYF
TRBJ1-1	NA	14	TRBV19	NA	TGTGCCAGTAGTATTTTAGGCAGGAACACTGAAGCTTTCTTT	CASSILGRNTEAFF
TRBJ1-1	once	13	TRBV19	NA	TGTGCCAGTAGCCCCGGGAGGGTGACTGAAGCTTTCTTT	CASSPGRVTEAFF
TRBJ1-4	NA	14	TRBV3-1/TRBV3-2	NA	TGTGCCAGCAGCCAGTCAGTCGGGAACGAAAAACTGTTTTTT	CASSQSVGNEKLFF
TRBJ2-7	NA	15	TRBV5-6	TRBD2	TGTGCCAGCAGCTTCCAGCGGGGGGGATCCTACGAGCAGTACTTC	CASSFQRGGSYEQYF
TRBJ1-2	NA	15	TRBV4-1	NA	TGCGCCAGCAGCCAGCCCCTTGAGGGCGTCTATGGCTACACCTTC	CASSQPLEGVYGYTF
TRBJ2-1	NA	15	TRBV5-6	NA	TGTGCCAGCAGCCTGTCGATGGGACCAGTCCAGGAGCAGTTCTTC	CASSLSMGPVQEQFF
TRBJ2-2	NA	16	TRBV27	NA	TGTGCCAGCAGTTTATCGGGAAGTTGGAACACCGGGGAGCTGTTTTTT	CASSLSGSWNTGELFF
TRBJ2-7	NA	14	TRBV25-1	NA	TGTGCCAGCAGTGGGAACCTCCGGGCCTACGAGCAGTACTTC	CASSGNLRAYEQYF
TRBJ2-7	NA	19	TRBV12-5	TRBD1	TGTGCTAGTGGTTTGTCGACCCCAGGCCCGGACAGGATTTTATACGAGCAGTACTTC	CASGLSTPGPDRILYEQYF
TRBJ1-2	NA	10	TRBV19	NA	TGTGCCAGTTGGGCGGATGGCTACACCTTC	CASWADGYTF
TRBJ1-1	NA	14	TRBV15	NA	TGTGCCACCAGCAGAGGTCAGGGGAACACTGAAGCTTTCTTT	CATSRGQGNTEAFF
TRBJ2-7	NA	14	TRBV6-5	TRBD1	TGTGCCAGCAGACCGGGACAGGGGACTTACGAGCAGTACTTC	CASRPGQGTYEQYF
TRBJ1-6	NA	15	TRBV15	TRBD1	TGTGCCACCAGCAGAAGCGACAGGGGAAATTCACCCCTCCACTTT	CATSRSDRGNSPLHF
TRBJ2-4	NA	15	TRBV28	NA	TGTGCCAGCAGTTTAGTCGCACTTAGCAAAAACATTCAGTACTTC	CASSLVALSKNIQYF
TRBJ1-6	NA	13	TRBV12-3/TRBV12-4	NA	TGTGCCAGCAGGAAAGGGACATCGTTCACCCTCCACTTT	CASRKGTSFTLHF
TRBJ2-2	NA	16	TRBV5-4	TRBD2	TGTGCCAGCACCCATAGGACTAGCGGAAACACCGGGGAGCTGTTTTTT	CASTHRTSGNTGELFF
TRBJ2-1	NA	15	TRBV19	TRBD2	TGTGCCAGTAGTGGGAGGGCGGGGCCCTACAATGAGCAGTTCTTC	CASSGRAGPYNEQFF
TRBJ1-2	few	17	TRBV7-2	TRBD1	TGTGCCAGCAGCTTACTTAGTATTCGGGACAGTAACTATGGCTACACCTTC	CASSLLSIRDSNYGYTF
TRBJ1-2	few	13	TRBV7-2	NA	TGTGCCAGCAGCCCAGGGATCAACTATGGCTACACCTTC	CASSPGINYGYTF
TRBJ1-2	NA	14	TRBV6-5	TRBD1	TGTGCCAGCAGTCCCCCGACAGGGTCGAGTGGCTACACCTTC	CASSPPTGSSGYTF
TRBJ1-1	NA	14	TRBV19	NA	TGTGCCAGTAGTATTACACCCGGATACACTGAAGCTTTCTTT	CASSITPGYTEAFF
TRBJ1-2	once	16	TRBV9	TRBD1	TGTGCCAGCAGCGGTGAGCCGGGACAGGGGTCCTATGGCTACACCTTC	CASSGEPGQGSYGYTF
TRBJ1-1	once	13	TRBV5-6	NA	TGTGCCAGCAGCTCGGTGGGGGACACTGAAGCTTTCTTT	CASSSVGDTEAFF
TRBJ2-7	NA	16	TRBV14	NA	TGTGCCAGCAGCCGAAGAGTCGGCGTCGACGTCCACGAGCAGTACTTC	CASSRRVGVDVHEQYF
TRBJ2-2	NA	14	TRBV6-4	NA	TGTGCCACCCGAGAGTCTGGGGAGGCCGGGGAGCTGTTTTTT	CATRESGEAGELFF
TRBJ2-7	NA	15	TRBV6-2/TRBV6-3	TRBD1	TGTGCCAGCAGTTATCTGCCAGGGGGCTCCTACGAGCAGTACTTC	CASSYLPGGSYEQYF
TRBJ2-5	NA	15	TRBV9	NA	TGTGCCAGCAGCGTAGCTGTGGGGGGGCTGGAGACCCAGTACTTC	CASSVAVGGLETQYF